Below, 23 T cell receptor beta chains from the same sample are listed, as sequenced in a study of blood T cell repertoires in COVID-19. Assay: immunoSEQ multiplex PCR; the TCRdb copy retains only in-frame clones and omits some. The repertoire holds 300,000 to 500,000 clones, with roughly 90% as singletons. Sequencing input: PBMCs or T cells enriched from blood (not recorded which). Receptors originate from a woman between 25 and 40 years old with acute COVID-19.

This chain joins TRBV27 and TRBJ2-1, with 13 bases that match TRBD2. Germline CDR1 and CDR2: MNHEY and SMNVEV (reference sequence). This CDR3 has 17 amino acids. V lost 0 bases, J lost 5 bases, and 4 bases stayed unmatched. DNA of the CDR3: TGTGCCAGCAGTTTATCGCCGGGACTAGCGGGGAACAATGAGCAGTTCTTC. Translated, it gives CASSLSPGLAGNNEQFF.

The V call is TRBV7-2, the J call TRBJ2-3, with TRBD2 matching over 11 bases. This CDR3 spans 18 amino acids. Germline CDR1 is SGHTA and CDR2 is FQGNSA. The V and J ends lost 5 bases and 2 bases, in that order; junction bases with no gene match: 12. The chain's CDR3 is CASSPRTSGGGSTDTQYF. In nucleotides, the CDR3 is TGTGCCAGCAGCCCCAGAACTAGCGGGGGTGGATCCACAGATACGCAGTATTTT. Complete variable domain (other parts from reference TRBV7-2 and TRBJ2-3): GAGVSQSPSNKVTEKGKDVELRCDPISGHTALYWYRQSLGQGLEFLIYFQGNSAPDKSGLPSDRFSAERTGGSVSTLTIQRTQQEDSAVYLCASSPRTSGGGSTDTQYFGPGTRLTVL.

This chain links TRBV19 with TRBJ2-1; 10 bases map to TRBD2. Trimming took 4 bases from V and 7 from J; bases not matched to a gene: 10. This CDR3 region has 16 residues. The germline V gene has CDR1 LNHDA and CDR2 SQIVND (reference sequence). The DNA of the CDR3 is TGTGCCAGTAGTAGGTTTCAAGCGGGGGGGCAAAATGAGCAGTTCTTC. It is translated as CASSRFQAGGQNEQFF.

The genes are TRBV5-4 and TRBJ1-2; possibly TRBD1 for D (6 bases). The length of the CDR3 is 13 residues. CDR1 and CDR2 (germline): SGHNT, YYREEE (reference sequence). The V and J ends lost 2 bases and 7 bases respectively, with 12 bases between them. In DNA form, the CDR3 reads TGTGCCAGCAGCTTAACAGGGCTTCGTGGCTACACCTTC. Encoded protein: CASSLTGLRGYTF.

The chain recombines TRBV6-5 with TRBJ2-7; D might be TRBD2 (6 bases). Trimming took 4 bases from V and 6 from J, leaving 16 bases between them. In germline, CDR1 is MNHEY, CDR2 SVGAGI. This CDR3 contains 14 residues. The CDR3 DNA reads TGTGCCAGCAGTTTCCGAGGGGACTCTCCCGAGCAGTACTTC. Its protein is CASSFRGDSPEQYF.

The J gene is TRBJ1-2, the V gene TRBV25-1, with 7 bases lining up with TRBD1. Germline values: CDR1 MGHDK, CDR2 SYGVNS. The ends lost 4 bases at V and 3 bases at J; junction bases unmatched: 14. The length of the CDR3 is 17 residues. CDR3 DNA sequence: TGTGCCAGCAGTGGCCCCCCGGGACAGCTTCAGGACTATGGCTACACCTTC. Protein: CASSGPPGQLQDYGYTF.

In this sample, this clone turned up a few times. The CDR3 protein is CASSPGRRGGPDTQYF. CDR3 in DNA: TGTGCCAGCAGCCCCGGGAGGAGGGGGGGCCCAGATACGCAGTATTTT. The J gene is TRBJ2-3, the V gene TRBV13; possibly TRBD2 for D (7 bases). The CDR3 loop spans 16 amino acids. V lost 5 bases, J lost 4 bases, and 19 bases lay in between. Germline lookup yields CDR1 PRHDT and CDR2 FYEKMQ (reference sequence). The full variable domain, in which reference TRBV13 and TRBJ2-3 provide the parts outside the CDR3, is AAGVIQSPRHLIKEKRETATLKCYPIPRHDTVYWYQQGPGQDPQFLISFYEKMQSDKGSIPDRFSAQQFSDYHSELNMSSLELGDSALYFCASSPGRRGGPDTQYFGPGTRLTVL.

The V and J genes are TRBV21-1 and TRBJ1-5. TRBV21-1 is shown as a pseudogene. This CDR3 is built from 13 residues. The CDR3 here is CASSKRGEWAQHF. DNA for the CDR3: TGTGCCAGCAGCAAACGCGGGGAATGGGCCCAGCATTTT.

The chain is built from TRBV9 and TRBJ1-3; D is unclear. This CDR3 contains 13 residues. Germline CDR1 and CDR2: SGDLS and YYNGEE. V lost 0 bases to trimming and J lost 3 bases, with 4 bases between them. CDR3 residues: CASSVALGNTIYF. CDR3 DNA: TGTGCCAGCAGCGTAGCCCTTGGAAACACCATATATTTT.

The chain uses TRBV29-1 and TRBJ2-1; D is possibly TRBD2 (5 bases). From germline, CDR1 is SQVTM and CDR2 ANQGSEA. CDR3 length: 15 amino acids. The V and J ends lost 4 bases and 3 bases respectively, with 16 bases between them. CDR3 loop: CSVGGVARGYNEQFF. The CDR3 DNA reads TGCAGCGTTGGAGGAGTGGCACGGGGCTACAATGAGCAGTTCTTC.

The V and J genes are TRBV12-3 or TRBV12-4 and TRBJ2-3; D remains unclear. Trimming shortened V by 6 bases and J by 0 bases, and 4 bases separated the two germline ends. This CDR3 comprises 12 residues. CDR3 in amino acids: CASRTSTDTQYF. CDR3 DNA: TGTGCCAGCAGAACTAGCACAGATACGCAGTATTTT.

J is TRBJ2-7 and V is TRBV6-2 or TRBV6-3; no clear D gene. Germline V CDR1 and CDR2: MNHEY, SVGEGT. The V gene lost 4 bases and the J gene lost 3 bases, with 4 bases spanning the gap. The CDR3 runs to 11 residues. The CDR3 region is CASSSDYEQYF. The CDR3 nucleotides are TGTGCCAGCAGTTCAGACTACGAGCAGTACTTC.

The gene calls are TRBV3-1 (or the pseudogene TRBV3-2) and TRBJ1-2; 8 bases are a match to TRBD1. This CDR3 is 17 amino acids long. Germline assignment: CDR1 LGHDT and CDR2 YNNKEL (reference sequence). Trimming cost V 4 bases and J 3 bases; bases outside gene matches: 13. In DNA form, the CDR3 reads TGTGCCAGCAGCCTAGGGGGTGGACAGGGCCCTTACTATGGCTACACCTTC. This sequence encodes CASSLGGGQGPYYGYTF.

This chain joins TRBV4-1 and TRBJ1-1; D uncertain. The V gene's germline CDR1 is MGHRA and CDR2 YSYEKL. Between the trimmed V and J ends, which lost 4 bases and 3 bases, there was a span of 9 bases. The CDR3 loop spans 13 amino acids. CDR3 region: CASSRERDTEAFF. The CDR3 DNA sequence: TGCGCCAGCAGCCGAGAGAGGGACACTGAAGCTTTCTTT.

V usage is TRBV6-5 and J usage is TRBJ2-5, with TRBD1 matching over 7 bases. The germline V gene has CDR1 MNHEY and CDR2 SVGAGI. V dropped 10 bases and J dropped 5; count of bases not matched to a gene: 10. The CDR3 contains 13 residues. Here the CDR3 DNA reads TGTGCCATCCTAGAGGGGGCGAGGGAGACCCAGTACTTC. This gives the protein CAILEGARETQYF.

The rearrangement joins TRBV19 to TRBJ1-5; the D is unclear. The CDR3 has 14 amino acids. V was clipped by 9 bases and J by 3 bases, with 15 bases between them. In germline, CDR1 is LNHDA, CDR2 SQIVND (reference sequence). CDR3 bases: TGTGCCAGCCGAACCGTACAGAACAATCAGCCCCAGCATTTT. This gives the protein CASRTVQNNQPQHF.

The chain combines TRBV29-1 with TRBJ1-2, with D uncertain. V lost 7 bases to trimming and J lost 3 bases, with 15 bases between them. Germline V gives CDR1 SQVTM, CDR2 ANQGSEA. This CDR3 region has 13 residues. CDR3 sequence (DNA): TGCAGCGCAGAGGGAGAAGAGGACTATGGCTACACCTTC. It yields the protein CSAEGEEDYGYTF.

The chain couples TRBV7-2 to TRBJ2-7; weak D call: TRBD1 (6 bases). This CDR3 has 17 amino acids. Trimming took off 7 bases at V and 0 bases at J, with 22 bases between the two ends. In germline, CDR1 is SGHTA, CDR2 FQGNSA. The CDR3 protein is CASNPGVGATNSYEQYF. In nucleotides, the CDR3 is TGTGCCAGCAACCCAGGGGTGGGGGCAACAAACTCCTACGAGCAGTACTTC.

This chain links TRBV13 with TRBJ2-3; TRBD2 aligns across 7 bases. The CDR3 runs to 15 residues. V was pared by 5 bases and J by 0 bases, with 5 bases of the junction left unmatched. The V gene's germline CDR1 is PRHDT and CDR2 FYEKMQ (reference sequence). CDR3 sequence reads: CASSRPRGSTDTQYF. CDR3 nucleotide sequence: TGTGCCAGCAGCCGCCCGCGGGGGAGCACAGATACGCAGTATTTT.

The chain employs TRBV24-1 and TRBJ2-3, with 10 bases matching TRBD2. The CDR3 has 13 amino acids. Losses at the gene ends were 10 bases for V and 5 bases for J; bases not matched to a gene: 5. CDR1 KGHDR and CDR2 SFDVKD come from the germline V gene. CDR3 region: CATSGGAVDTQYF. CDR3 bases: TGTGCCACGAGCGGGGGGGCTGTAGATACGCAGTATTTT.

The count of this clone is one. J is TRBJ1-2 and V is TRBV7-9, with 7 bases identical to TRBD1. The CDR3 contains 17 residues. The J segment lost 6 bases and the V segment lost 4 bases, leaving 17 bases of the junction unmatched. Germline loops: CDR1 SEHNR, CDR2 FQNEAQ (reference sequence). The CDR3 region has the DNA TGTGCCAGCAGCTACACCATCACCTCCGGCAGGGGGGATGGCTACACCTTC. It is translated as CASSYTITSGRGDGYTF.

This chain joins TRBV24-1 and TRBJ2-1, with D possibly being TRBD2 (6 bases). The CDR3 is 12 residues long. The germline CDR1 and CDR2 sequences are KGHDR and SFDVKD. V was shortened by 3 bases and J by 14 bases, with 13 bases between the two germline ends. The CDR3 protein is CATSDLFGGKFF. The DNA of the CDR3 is TGTGCCACCAGTGATCTCTTTGGGGGGAAGTTCTTC.

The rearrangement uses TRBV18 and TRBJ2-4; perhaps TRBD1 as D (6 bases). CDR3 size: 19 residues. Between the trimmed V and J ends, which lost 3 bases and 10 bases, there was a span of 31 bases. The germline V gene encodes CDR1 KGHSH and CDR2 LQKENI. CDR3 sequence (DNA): TGTGCCAGCTCACCCTCTCAAGGGGGTTTCCTCCCCTTTAAATGGATTCAGTACTTC. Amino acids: CASSPSQGGFLPFKWIQYF.